These T cell receptor beta chains were read from a single sample in a study of blood T cell repertoires in COVID-19. Produced via immunoSEQ multiplex PCR; TCRdb's table is partial and in-frame only. The data show more than 200,000 clones, 70% to 90% seen once. The sample taken for sequencing was PBMCs or T cells enriched from blood (not recorded which). These receptors all come from a man aged 40-55 years who had recovered from COVID-19. Both conserved end residues are part of each CDR3. A D gene is named only where the DNA matches it firmly. Not every row has a clone size; where given, it reads once, few, many or a size class.

J	D	size	V	CDR3	DNA
TRBJ2-3	TRBD2	-	TRBV5-1	CASSLYLSGGSTDTQYF	TGCGCCAGCAGCTTGTATTTAAGCGGGGGTAGCACAGATACGCAGTATTTT
TRBJ2-2	-	-	TRBV2	CASSDKNTGELFF	TGTGCCAGCAGTGACAAGAACACCGGGGAGCTGTTTTTT
TRBJ1-2	TRBD1	-	TRBV5-5	CASSLGGTNYGYTF	TGTGCCAGCAGCTTAGGGGGCACTAACTATGGCTACACCTTC
TRBJ2-3	TRBD2	once	TRBV30	CAWSEGLASDTQYF	TGTGCCTGGAGTGAGGGACTAGCATCAGATACGCAGTATTTT
TRBJ2-7	TRBD1	-	TRBV12-3/TRBV12-4	CASMSQGAYEQYF	TGTGCCAGCATGTCCCAGGGGGCCTACGAGCAGTACTTC
TRBJ1-4	-	-	TRBV27	CASSQPGSKLFF	TGTGCCAGCAGTCAACCCGGGTCCAAACTGTTTTTT
TRBJ2-3	TRBD2	-	TRBV27	CASSTRTSGSLYPSTDTQYF	TGTGCCAGCAGTACCCGGACTAGCGGGAGTCTTTATCCGAGCACAGATACGCAGTATTTT
TRBJ1-2	-	few	TRBV18	CASSITGVHYGYTF	TGTGCCAGCTCAATCACAGGAGTGCACTATGGCTACACCTTC
TRBJ2-1	-	-	TRBV19	CASSVLGGEQFF	TGTGCCAGTAGTGTCCTTGGGGGGGAGCAGTTCTTC
TRBJ1-1	-	-	TRBV5-1	CASSRAASLNTEAFF	TGCGCCAGCAGCCGCGCCGCGAGCCTGAACACTGAAGCTTTCTTT
TRBJ2-1	-	-	TRBV11-2	CASSRVPGGQAYNEQFF	TGTGCCAGCAGCAGAGTCCCCGGGGGGCAGGCCTACAATGAGCAGTTCTTC
TRBJ2-5	-	-	TRBV7-3	CASSLTGTKQETQYF	TGTGCCAGCAGCTTAACTGGGACAAAGCAAGAGACCCAGTACTTC
TRBJ2-7	-	-	TRBV11-1	CASSLGSQGYYEQYF	TGTGCCAGCAGCTTAGGTTCCCAGGGATACTACGAGCAGTACTTC
TRBJ2-1	TRBD2	-	TRBV6-5	CASRPLAGGPEQFF	TGTGCCAGCAGGCCACTAGCGGGGGGGCCCGAGCAGTTCTTC
TRBJ2-2	TRBD2	-	TRBV5-1	CASQPTSGTNTGELFF	TGCGCCAGTCAACCCACTAGCGGGACAAACACCGGGGAGCTGTTTTTT
TRBJ1-5	TRBD1	few	TRBV30	CAWGQGWGNQPQHF	TGTGCCTGGGGACAGGGTTGGGGCAATCAGCCCCAGCATTTT
TRBJ2-3	-	once	TRBV3-1/TRBV3-2	CASSQAVEFSGDTQYF	TGTGCCAGCAGCCAAGCAGTCGAATTCTCCGGGGATACGCAGTATTTT
TRBJ1-1	-	-	TRBV6-5	CASRFRGNEAFF	TGTGCCAGCAGGTTCAGGGGAAATGAAGCTTTCTTT
TRBJ1-2	TRBD1	-	TRBV27	CASSPMTGVGGYTF	TGTGCCAGCAGTCCCATGACAGGGGTGGGTGGCTACACCTTC
TRBJ2-1	-	-	TRBV7-6	CASSPRFLDNEQFF	TGTGCCAGCAGCCCCAGGTTTTTGGACAATGAGCAGTTCTTC
TRBJ2-7	-	-	TRBV11-3	CASSFYRVSHEQYF	TGTGCCAGCAGCTTTTACCGGGTCTCCCACGAGCAGTACTTC
TRBJ1-2	TRBD1	-	TRBV4-3	CASSQEAAGTGYGYTF	TGCGCCAGCAGCCAGGAGGCAGCCGGGACAGGATATGGCTACACCTTC
TRBJ2-7	-	once	TRBV27	CASSLYARDRGTYEQYF	TGTGCCAGCAGTTTATACGCGCGGGACCGAGGGACCTACGAGCAGTACTTC
TRBJ2-3	TRBD2	-	TRBV30	CAWVDAGGTDTQYF	TGTGCCTGGGTAGACGCGGGAGGCACAGATACGCAGTATTTT
TRBJ2-3	TRBD2	-	TRBV7-2	CASSTGGGLIDTQYF	TGTGCCAGCAGCACCGGCGGGGGGTTAATAGATACGCAGTATTTT
TRBJ1-2	TRBD1	-	TRBV2	CASSRGQARGGGYTF	TGTGCCAGCAGTCGCGGACAGGCCCGCGGAGGGGGCTACACCTTC
TRBJ2-5	TRBD1	-	TRBV30	CAWSPGTGDETQYF	TGTGCCTGGAGCCCCGGGACAGGGGATGAGACCCAGTACTTC
TRBJ2-7	-	-	TRBV27	CASSLQGLYEQYF	TGTGCCAGCAGTCTGCAGGGTCTCTACGAGCAGTACTTC
TRBJ1-4	-	-	TRBV30	CAWSGQGREKLFF	TGTGCCTGGAGTGGGCAGGGTAGGGAAAAACTGTTTTTT
TRBJ2-1	TRBD2	-	TRBV18	CASSPVAGTYNEQFF	TGTGCCAGCTCACCCGTAGCGGGCACCTACAATGAGCAGTTCTTC
TRBJ1-2	-	-	TRBV4-2	CASSQGLTGVGGYTF	TGTGCCAGCAGCCAAGGCTTGACAGGCGTTGGGGGCTACACCTTC
TRBJ2-5	TRBD2	-	TRBV7-2	CASSSGLAGPQETQYF	TGTGCCAGCAGCTCGGGACTAGCGGGTCCTCAAGAGACCCAGTACTTC
TRBJ1-2	-	-	TRBV7-8	CASSLDRQIRSANYGYTF	TGTGCCAGCAGCTTAGACCGACAGATCAGATCAGCTAACTATGGCTACACCTTC
TRBJ1-1	TRBD1	-	TRBV9	CASSVDQGVTEAFF	TGTGCCAGCAGCGTAGACCAGGGGGTGACTGAAGCTTTCTTT